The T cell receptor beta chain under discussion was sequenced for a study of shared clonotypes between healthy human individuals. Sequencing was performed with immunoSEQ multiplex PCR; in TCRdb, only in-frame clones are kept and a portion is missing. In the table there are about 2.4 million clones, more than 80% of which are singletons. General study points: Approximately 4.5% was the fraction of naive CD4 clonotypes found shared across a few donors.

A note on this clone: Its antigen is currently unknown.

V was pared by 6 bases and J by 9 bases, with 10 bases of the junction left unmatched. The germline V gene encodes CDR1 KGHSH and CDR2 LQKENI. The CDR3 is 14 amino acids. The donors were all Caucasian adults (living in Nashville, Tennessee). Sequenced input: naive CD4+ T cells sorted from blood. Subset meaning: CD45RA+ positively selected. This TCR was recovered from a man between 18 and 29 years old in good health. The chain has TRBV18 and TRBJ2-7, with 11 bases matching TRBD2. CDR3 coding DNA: TGTGCCAGCTCGCAGGGACTAGCGGTCCTAGGGCAGTACTTC. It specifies CASSQGLAVLGQYF.